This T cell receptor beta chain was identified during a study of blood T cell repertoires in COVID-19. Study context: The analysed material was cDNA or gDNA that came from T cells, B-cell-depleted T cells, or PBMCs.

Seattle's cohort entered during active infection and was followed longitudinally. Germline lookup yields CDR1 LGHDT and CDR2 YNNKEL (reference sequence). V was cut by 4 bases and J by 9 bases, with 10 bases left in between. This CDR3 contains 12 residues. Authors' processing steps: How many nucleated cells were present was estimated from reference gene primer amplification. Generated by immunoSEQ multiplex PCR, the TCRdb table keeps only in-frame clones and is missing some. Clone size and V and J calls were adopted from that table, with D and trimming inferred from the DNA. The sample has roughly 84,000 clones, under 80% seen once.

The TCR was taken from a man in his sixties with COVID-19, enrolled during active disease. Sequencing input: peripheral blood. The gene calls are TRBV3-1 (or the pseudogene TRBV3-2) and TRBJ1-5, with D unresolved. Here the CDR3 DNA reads TGTGCCAGCAGCCCGACTCGGGGGCCCCAGCATTTT. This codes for CASSPTRGPQHF.